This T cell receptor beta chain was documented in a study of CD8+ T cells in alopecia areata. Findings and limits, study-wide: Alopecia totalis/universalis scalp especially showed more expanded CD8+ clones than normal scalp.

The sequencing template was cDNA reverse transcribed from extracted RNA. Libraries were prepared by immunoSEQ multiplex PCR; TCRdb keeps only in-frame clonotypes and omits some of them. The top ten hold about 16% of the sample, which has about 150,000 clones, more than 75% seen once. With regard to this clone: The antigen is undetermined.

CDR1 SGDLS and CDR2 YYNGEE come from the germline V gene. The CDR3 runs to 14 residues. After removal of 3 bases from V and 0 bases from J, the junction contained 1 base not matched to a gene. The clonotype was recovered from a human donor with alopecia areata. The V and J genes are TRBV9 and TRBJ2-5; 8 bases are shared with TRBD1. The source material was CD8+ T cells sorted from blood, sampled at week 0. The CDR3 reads CASSGTGYQETQYF. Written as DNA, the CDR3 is TGTGCCAGCAGCGGGACAGGGTACCAAGAGACCCAGTACTTC. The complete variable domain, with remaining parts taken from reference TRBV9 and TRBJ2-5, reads DSGVTQTPKHLITATGQRVTLRCSPRSGDLSVYWYQQSLDQGLQFLIQYYNGEERAKGNILERFSAQQFPDLHSELNLSSLELGDSALYFCASSGTGYQETQYFGPGTRLLVL.